This paragraph reports one T cell receptor (beta chain). The data derive from a study of blood T cell repertoires in COVID-19. On the study more broadly: T cells, B-cell-depleted T cells, or PBMCs provided the cDNA or gDNA that served as material.

Original processing methods: Estimated nucleated cell counts came from reference gene primer amplification. Profiling relied on immunoSEQ multiplex PCR, and the TCRdb table lists in-frame clones only, not all of them. That table is the source of V, J and clone size, and D and trimming were worked out from the DNA. The data hold about 350,000 clones, with around 90% observed a single time. Seattle-derived patients entered the study during active infection and were followed longitudinally. V lost 3 bases, J lost 4 bases, and 13 bases lay in between. The CDR3 covers 15 residues. Germline V gene lookup returns CDR1 MRHNA and CDR2 SNTAGT.

Sequencing used peripheral blood. The clonotype originates from a woman aged 55-69 years with COVID-19, enrolled during active disease. The rearrangement links TRBV6-4 to TRBJ1-5; unclear D gene. CDR3 DNA sequence: TGTGCCAGCAGTGAAGTCGGGCGAGGGAATCAGCCCCAGCATTTT. It codes for CASSEVGRGNQPQHF.